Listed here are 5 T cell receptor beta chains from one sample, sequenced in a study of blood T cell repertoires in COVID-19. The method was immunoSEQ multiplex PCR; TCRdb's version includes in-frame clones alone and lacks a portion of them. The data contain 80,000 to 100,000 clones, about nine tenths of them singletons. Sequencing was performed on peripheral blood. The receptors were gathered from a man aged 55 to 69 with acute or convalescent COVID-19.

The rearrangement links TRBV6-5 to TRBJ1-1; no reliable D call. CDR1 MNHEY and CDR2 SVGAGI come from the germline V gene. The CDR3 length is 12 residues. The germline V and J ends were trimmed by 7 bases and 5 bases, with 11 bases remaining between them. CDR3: CASKGAGTEAFF. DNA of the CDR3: TGTGCCAGCAAGGGAGCTGGGACTGAAGCTTTCTTT.

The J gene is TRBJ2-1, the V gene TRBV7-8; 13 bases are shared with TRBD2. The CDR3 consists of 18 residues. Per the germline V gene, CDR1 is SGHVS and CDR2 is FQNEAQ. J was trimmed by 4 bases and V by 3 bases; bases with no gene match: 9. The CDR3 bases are TGTGCCAGCAGCTTCCGACTAGCGGGGGGCCCGAGGTACAATGAGCAGTTCTTC. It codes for CASSFRLAGGPRYNEQFF. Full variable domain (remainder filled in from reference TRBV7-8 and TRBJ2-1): GAGVSQSPRYKVAKRGQDVALRCDPISGHVSLFWYQQALGQGPEFLTYFQNEAQLDKSGLPSDRFFAERPEGSVSTLKIQRTQQEDSAVYLCASSFRLAGGPRYNEQFFGPGTRLTVL.

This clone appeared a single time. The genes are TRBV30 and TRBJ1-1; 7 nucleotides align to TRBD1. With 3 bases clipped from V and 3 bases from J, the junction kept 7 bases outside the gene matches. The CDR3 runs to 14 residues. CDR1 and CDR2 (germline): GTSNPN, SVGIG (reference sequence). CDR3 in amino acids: CAWSLSTGDTEAFF. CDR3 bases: TGTGCCTGGAGCCTATCTACAGGGGACACTGAAGCTTTCTTT.

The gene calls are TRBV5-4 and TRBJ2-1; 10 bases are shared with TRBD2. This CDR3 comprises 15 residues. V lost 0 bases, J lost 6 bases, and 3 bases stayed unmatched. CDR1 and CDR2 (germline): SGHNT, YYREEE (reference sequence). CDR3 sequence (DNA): TGTGCCAGCAGCTTGGTGTCTAGCGGGGGCAATGAGCAGTTCTTC. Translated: CASSLVSSGGNEQFF.

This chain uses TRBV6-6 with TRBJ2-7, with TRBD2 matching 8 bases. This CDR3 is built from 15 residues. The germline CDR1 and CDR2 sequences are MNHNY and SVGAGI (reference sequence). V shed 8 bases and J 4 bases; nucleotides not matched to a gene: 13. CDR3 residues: CASDPTGGVAYEQYF. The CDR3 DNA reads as TGTGCCAGCGACCCAACGGGGGGGGTGGCGTACGAGCAGTACTTC.